A selection of T cell receptor beta chains follows, all from one sample in a study of blood T cells in healthy people across ages. TCRdb redid the calling of the 5' RACE reads with MiXCR, one entry per CDR3 protein. The sample records roughly 2 million distinct CDR3 sequences, 49% being singletons. The specimen sequenced was blood. The receptors were gathered from a woman aged 40 to 50 in good health. Both conserved end residues are part of each CDR3. A D gene is named only where the DNA matches it firmly. Where a row states a size, it is once, few, many or the class of an expanded clone; other rows omit it.

cdr3_aa cdr3_nt j_call d_call clone_size v_call
CASSLPGDRAFF TGCGCCAGCAGCCTTCCTGGGGATAGGGCTTTCTTT TRBJ1-1 NA NA TRBV4-3
CASSFGGSGWETQYF TGCGCCAGCAGCTTTGGGGGATCCGGTTGGGAGACCCAGTACTTC TRBJ2-5 NA once TRBV5-1
CASIEQGGGYTF TGTGCCAGCATTGAACAGGGGGGAGGCTACACCTTC TRBJ1-2 TRBD1 NA TRBV28
CASSLGLPEQYF TGTGCCAGCAGTTTAGGCCTTCCTGAGCAGTACTTC TRBJ2-7 NA NA TRBV12-3/TRBV12-4
CASSDRGTSGANVLTF TGTGCCAGCAGTGACAGGGGGACCTCTGGGGCCAACGTCCTGACTTTC TRBJ2-6 TRBD1 few TRBV6-2/TRBV6-3
CASGTGGLSTDTQYF TGTGCCAGCGGGACAGGGGGCTTGAGCACAGATACGCAGTATTTT TRBJ2-3 TRBD1 NA TRBV7-9
CSAARGGYEQYF TGCAGTGCGGCCCGAGGTGGGTACGAGCAGTACTTC TRBJ2-7 NA NA TRBV20-1
CASSHAYDRDGYTF TGTGCCAGCAGTCACGCCTACGACAGGGATGGCTACACCTTC TRBJ1-2 TRBD1 NA TRBV6-2/TRBV6-3
CASSLQTGDETQYF TGTGCCAGCAGCTTGCAGACAGGGGATGAGACCCAGTACTTC TRBJ2-5 TRBD1 few TRBV7-2
CASSGTGMETQYF TGTGCCAGTAGTGGGACGGGCATGGAGACCCAGTACTTC TRBJ2-5 NA NA TRBV19
CASSLGRWGSYNEQFF TGTGCCAGCAGCTTAGGCAGGTGGGGATCCTACAATGAGCAGTTCTTC TRBJ2-1 NA few TRBV7-2
CASSLTTGANVLTF TGTGCCAGCAGCTTGACAACTGGGGCCAACGTCCTGACTTTC TRBJ2-6 NA many TRBV7-9
CSVQKDAYSYNEQFF TGCAGCGTGCAGAAGGACGCCTATTCCTACAATGAGCAGTTCTTC TRBJ2-1 NA few TRBV29-1
CASSLMCCSYNEQFF TGTGCCAGCAGCTTGATGTGTTGCTCCTACAATGAGCAGTTCTTC TRBJ2-1 NA NA TRBV5-6
CSVGHLNLNYGYTF TGCAGCGTGGGACACCTAAACCTTAACTATGGCTACACCTTC TRBJ1-2 NA NA TRBV29-1
CSVVSGTGNNQPQHF TGCAGCGTTGTGTCCGGGACAGGGAACAATCAGCCCCAGCATTTT TRBJ1-5 TRBD1 NA TRBV29-1
CASSRDREYNEQFF TGTGCCAGCAGCCGGGACAGGGAGTACAATGAGCAGTTCTTC TRBJ2-1 TRBD1 few TRBV12-3/TRBV12-4
CSVSLRQANIQYF TGCAGCGTTTCCCTCAGACAGGCAAACATTCAGTACTTC TRBJ2-4 NA NA TRBV29-1
CASRDGGTTGRRTLDTF TGTGCCAGCAGGGATGGGGGAACGACAGGGAGACGGACCCTGGACACCTTC TRBJ1-2 TRBD1 NA TRBV2
CASGDRGAQYF TGCGCCAGCGGTGACAGGGGGGCCCAGTACTTC TRBJ2-7 TRBD1 NA TRBV5-1
CASSLYTGMGETQYF TGCGCCAGCAGCTTGTATACAGGCATGGGAGAGACCCAGTACTTC TRBJ2-5 NA NA TRBV5-1
CSAPGQGEQPQHF TGCAGTGCCCCGGGACAGGGGGAACAGCCCCAGCATTTT TRBJ1-5 TRBD1 NA TRBV20-1
CASSYSGQGSSPLHF TGTGCCAGCAGTTACTCGGGACAGGGCTCTTCACCCCTCCACTTT TRBJ1-6 TRBD1 NA TRBV6-5
CASSQDFSVQGNQPQHF TGCGCCAGCAGCCAAGATTTCTCTGTGCAGGGTAATCAGCCCCAGCATTTT TRBJ1-5 NA NA TRBV4-3
CASSLPLGTDNEQFF TGTGCCAGCAGCTTACCCCTCGGGACAGACAATGAGCAGTTCTTC TRBJ2-1 TRBD1 NA TRBV11-2
CASKDGATNEKLFF TGCGCCAGCAAAGACGGTGCAACTAATGAAAAACTGTTTTTT TRBJ1-4 NA NA TRBV5-1
CASSYIAGRYNEQFF TGTGCCAGCAGTTATATAGCGGGGCGTTACAATGAGCAGTTCTTC TRBJ2-1 TRBD2 NA TRBV6-2/TRBV6-3
CASSSDREEQYF TGTGCCAGCAGCTCGGACAGGGAGGAGCAGTACTTC TRBJ2-7 TRBD1 NA TRBV7-2
CSARLGQGSPETQYF TGCAGTGCTAGACTCGGACAGGGAAGTCCAGAGACCCAGTACTTC TRBJ2-5 TRBD1 few TRBV20-1
CASSRDYQIVSTDTQYF TGTGCCAGCAGCCGGGACTACCAGATAGTAAGCACAGATACGCAGTATTTT TRBJ2-3 TRBD2 few TRBV5-6
CSVVPSTDTQYF TGCAGCGTTGTCCCGAGCACAGATACGCAGTATTTT TRBJ2-3 NA NA TRBV29-1
CASSQPREGESSYNEQFF TGTGCCAGCAGCCAACCCCGGGAGGGGGAGAGCTCCTACAATGAGCAGTTCTTC TRBJ2-1 TRBD2 few TRBV4-2
CAGSRRGTNGYTF TGTGCCGGCAGCCGCAGGGGGACGAATGGCTACACCTTC TRBJ1-2 TRBD1 NA TRBV6-5
CASSPHTLGYTF TGTGCCAGCTCTCCACATACATTAGGCTACACCTTC TRBJ1-2 NA NA TRBV28
CASSYTGGSGYTF TGTGCCAGCAGCTACACAGGGGGTTCTGGCTACACCTTC TRBJ1-2 TRBD1 NA TRBV7-9